This T cell receptor beta chain was obtained from a study of blood T cell repertoires in COVID-19. Allocation to cohorts depended on clinical history reported by the participants. Per germline, CDR1 LNHDA and CDR2 SQIVND (reference sequence). V lost 3 bases and J lost 3, with 7 bases in between. The CDR3 loop spans 13 amino acids. Profiling relied on immunoSEQ multiplex PCR, and the TCRdb table lists in-frame clones only, not all of them. The data contain about 320,000 clones, nearly 90% of them singletons. The origin of this receptor is a young woman who had recovered from COVID-19. The sample was PBMCs or T cells enriched from blood (not recorded which). The chain has TRBV19 and TRBJ2-3; D is unclear. As DNA, the CDR3 is TGTGCCAGTAGTATCCCATTTACAGATACGCAGTATTTT. Residues: CASSIPFTDTQYF.